This T cell receptor (beta chain) comes out of a study of shared clonotypes between healthy human individuals. Study conclusions and caveats: Estimated clonotype richness was generally higher in naive than memory subsets.

Concerning this clone itself: Its antigen is unknown.

The naive CD8 population came from CD45RO-negative cells selected for CCR7, without terminally differentiated effector memory CD45RA+ cells. The CDR3 runs 14 residues. Trimming cost V 6 bases and J 3 bases, with 14 bases left between them. Germline values: CDR1 MNHNS, CDR2 SASEGT. Every subset's genomic DNA went evenly onto several immunoSEQ plates. Sequenced by immunoSEQ multiplex PCR; TCRdb stores in-frame clones only, minus some. The sample consists of 560,000 or so clones, 90% to 97% of them appearing once. The sample was naive CD8+ T cells sorted from blood. The receptor comes from a woman aged 30 to 39 in good health. The chain uses TRBV6-1 and TRBJ1-1; no clear D. CDR3 coding DNA: TGTGCCAGCAGCCCCGAACGGTTCGACACTGAAGCTTTCTTT. It specifies CASSPERFDTEAFF.